This T cell receptor (beta chain) was profiled in a study of T cells in Graves' hyperthyroidism and ophthalmopathy. Broader study findings: Median prediction lead before ophthalmopathy onset was around 7 months with the model.

Turning to this clonotype: Its antigen remains unidentified.

CDR3 length: 13 amino acids. Germline lookup yields CDR1 MDHEN and CDR2 SYDVKM. Trimming removed 3 bases from V and 4 bases from J, with 6 bases in between. It was RNA transcripts that yielded the amplified TCR beta CDR3 regions. In the first-round RT-PCR of the TCR CDR3, the HTBI primer set was used. TCRdb used MiXCR to reprocess the multiplex PCR reads, holding one entry per CDR3 protein. The table has roughly 570,000 distinct CDR3 sequences, roughly 50% seen once; the top ten hold around 20%. Any patient presenting with uncontrolled infection, other autoimmune disease, pregnancy or lactation was left out.

The source material was peripheral blood or thyroid tissue (not recorded which). This chain joins TRBV28 and TRBJ1-4; no clear D gene. The TCR was taken from an adult woman with Graves' disease, either hyperthyroidism or ophthalmopathy (not recorded which). The CDR3 DNA reads TGTGCCAGCAGTTTTTCGTTTAATGAAAAACTGTTTTTT. This translates into CASSFSFNEKLFF.